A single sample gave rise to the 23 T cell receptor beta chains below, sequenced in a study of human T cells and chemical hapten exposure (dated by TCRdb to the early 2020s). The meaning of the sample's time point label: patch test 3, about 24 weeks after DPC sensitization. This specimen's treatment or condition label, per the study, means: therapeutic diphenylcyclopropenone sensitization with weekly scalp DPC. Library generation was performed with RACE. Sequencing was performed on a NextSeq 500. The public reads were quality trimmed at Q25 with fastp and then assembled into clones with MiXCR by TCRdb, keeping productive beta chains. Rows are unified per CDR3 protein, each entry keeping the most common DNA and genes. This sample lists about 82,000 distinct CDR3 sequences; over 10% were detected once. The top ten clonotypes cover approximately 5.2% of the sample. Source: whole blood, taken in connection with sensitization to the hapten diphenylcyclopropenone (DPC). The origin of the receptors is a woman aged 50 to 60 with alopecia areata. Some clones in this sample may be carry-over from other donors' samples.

The DNA of the CDR3 is TGTGCCATCAGCCAAAATAGGGATACGCAGTATTTT. Its translation: CAISQNRDTQYF. The chain links TRBV10-3 to TRBJ2-3; no definite D call. Per germline, CDR1 ENHRY and CDR2 SYGVKD. V lost 6 bases to trimming and J lost 6 bases, with 10 bases between them. The CDR3 has 12 residues.

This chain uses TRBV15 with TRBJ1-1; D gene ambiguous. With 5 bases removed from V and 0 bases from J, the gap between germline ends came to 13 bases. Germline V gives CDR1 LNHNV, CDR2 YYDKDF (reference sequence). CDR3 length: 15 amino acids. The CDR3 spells CATSPRRLVNTEAFF. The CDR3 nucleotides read TGTGCCACCAGCCCCAGGCGGCTGGTGAACACTGAAGCTTTCTTT. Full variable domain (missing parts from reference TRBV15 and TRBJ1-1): DAMVIQNPRYQVTQFGKPVTLSCSQTLNHNVMYWYQQKSSQAPKLLFHYYDKDFNNEADTPDNFQSRRPNTSFCFLDIRSPGLGDTAMYLCATSPRRLVNTEAFFGQGTRLTVV.

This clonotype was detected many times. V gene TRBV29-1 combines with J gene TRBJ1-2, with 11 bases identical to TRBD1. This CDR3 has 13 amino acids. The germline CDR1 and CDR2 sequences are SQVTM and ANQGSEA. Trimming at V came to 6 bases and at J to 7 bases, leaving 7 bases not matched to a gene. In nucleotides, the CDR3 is TGCAGCGTCCTACGGACAGGGGGCTCTGGCTACACCTTC. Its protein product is CSVLRTGGSGYTF.

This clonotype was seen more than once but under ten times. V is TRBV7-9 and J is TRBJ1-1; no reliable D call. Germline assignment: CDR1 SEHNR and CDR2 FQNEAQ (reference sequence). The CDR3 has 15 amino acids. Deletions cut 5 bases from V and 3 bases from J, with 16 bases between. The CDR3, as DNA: TGTGCCAGCAGCCCCCCCGTGGCAGACCACACTGAAGCTTTCTTT. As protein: CASSPPVADHTEAFF.

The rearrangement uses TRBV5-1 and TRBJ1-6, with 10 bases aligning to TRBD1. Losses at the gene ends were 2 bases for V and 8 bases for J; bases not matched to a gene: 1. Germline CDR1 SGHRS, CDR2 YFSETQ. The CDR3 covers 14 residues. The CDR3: CASSFGQGDSPLHF. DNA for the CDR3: TGCGCCAGCAGCTTCGGACAGGGGGATTCACCCCTCCACTTT.

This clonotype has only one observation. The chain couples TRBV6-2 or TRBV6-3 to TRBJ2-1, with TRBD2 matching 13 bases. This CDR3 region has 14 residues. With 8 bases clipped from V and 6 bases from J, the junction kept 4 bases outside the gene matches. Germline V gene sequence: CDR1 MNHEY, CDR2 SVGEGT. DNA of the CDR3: TGTGCCAGCGCCGGGACTAGCGGGGCCAATGAGCAGTTCTTC. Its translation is CASAGTSGANEQFF.

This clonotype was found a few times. The CDR3 protein is CASSLAGGTPAIGEKLFF. The CDR3 region has the DNA TGTGCCAGCAGCTTAGCTGGGGGGACCCCGGCAATCGGTGAAAAACTGTTTTTT. V gene TRBV7-9 combines with J gene TRBJ1-4; tentatively, D is TRBD1 (5 bases). V lost 0 bases and J lost 7, with 21 bases in between. This CDR3 has 18 residues. CDR1 and CDR2 from the germline V gene are SEHNR and FQNEAQ (reference sequence).

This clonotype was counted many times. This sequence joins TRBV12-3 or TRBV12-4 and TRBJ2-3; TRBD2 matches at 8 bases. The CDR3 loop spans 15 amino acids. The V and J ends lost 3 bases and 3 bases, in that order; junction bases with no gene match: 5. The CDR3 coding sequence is TGTGCCAGCAGTTTCTGGGCGGGAGGAACAGATACGCAGTATTTT. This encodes CASSFWAGGTDTQYF.

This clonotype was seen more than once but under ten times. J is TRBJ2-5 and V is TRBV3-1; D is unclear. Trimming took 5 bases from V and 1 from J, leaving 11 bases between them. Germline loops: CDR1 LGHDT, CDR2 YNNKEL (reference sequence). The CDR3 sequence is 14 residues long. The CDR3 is CASSNWGFQETQYF. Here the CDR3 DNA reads TGTGCCAGCAGCAACTGGGGTTTCCAAGAGACCCAGTACTTC.

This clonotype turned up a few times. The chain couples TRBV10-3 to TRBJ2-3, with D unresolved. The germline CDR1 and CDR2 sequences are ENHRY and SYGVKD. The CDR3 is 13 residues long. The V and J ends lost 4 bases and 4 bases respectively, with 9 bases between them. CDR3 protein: CAISVTVADTQYF. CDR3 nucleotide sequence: TGTGCCATCAGTGTTACAGTTGCAGATACGCAGTATTTT.

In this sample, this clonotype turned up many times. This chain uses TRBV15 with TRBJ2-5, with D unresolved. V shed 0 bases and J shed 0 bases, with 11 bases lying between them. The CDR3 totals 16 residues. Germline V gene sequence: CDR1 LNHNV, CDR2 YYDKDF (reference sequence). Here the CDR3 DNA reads TGTGCCACCAGCAGAGAGTCGAGGTACAACCAAGAGACCCAGTACTTC. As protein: CATSRESRYNQETQYF.

CDR3 sequence: CASSARTEQYF. The CDR3 nucleotides read TGTGCCAGCAGTGCCCGGACGGAGCAGTACTTC. The chain links TRBV28 to TRBJ2-7; D gene ambiguous. Per the germline V gene, CDR1 is MDHEN and CDR2 is SYDVKM. CDR3 size: 11 residues. Trimming removed 5 bases from V and 7 bases from J, with 9 bases in between.

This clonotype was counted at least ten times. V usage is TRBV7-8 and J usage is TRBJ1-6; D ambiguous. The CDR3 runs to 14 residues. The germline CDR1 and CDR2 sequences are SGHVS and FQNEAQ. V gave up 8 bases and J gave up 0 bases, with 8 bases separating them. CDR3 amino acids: CASSGSSYNSPLHF. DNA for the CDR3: TGTGCCAGCTCCGGCAGCTCCTATAATTCACCCCTCCACTTT.

DNA of the CDR3: TGCAGCGTTGAAAAGGGGATGAACACTGAAGCTTTCTTT. Its translation is CSVEKGMNTEAFF. The chain is built from TRBV29-1 and TRBJ1-1; a possible D gene is TRBD1 (5 bases). CDR1 is SQVTM, CDR2 ANQGSEA, per germline. Deletions cut 2 bases from V and 0 bases from J, with 7 bases between. There are 13 residues in the CDR3.

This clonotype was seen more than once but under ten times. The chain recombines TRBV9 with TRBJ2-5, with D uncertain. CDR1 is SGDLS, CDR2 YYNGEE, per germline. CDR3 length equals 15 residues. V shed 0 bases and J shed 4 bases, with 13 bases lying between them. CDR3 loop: CASSVGASLAETQYF. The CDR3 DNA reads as TGTGCCAGCAGCGTAGGGGCCTCCTTAGCAGAGACCCAGTACTTC.

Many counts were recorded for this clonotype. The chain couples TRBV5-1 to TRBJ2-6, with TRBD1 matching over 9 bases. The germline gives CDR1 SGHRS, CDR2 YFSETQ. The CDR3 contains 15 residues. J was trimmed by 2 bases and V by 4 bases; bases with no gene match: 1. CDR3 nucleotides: TGCGCCAGCAGCCGGGACAGGGCTGGGGCCAACGTCCTGACTTTC. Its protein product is CASSRDRAGANVLTF.

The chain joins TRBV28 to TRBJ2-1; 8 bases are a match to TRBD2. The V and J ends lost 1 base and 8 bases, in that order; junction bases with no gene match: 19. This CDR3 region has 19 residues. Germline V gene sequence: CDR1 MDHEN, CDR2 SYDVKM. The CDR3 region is CASSLFPRLGAGESDEQFF. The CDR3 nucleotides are TGTGCCAGCAGTTTATTTCCCCGGTTAGGAGCGGGAGAAAGTGATGAGCAGTTCTTC.

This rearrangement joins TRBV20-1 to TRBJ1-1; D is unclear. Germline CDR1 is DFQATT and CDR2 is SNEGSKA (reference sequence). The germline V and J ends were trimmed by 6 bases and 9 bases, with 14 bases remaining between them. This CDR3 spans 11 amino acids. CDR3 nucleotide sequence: TGCAGTGCCAGACCACCCGGCCAAGCTTTCTTT. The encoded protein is CSARPPGQAFF.

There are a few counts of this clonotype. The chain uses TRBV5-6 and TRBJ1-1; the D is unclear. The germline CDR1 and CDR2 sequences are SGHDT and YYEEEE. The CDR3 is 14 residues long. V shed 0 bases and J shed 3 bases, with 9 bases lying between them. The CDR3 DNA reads TGTGCCAGCAGCTTGGGTAGTCTTTACACTGAAGCTTTCTTT. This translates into CASSLGSLYTEAFF.

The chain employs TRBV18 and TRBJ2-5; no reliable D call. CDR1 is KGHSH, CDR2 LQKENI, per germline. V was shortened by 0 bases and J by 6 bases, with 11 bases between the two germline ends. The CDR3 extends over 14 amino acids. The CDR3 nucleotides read TGTGCCAGCTCACCACCAATAGCTCGGAAGACCCAGTACTTC. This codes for CASSPPIARKTQYF.

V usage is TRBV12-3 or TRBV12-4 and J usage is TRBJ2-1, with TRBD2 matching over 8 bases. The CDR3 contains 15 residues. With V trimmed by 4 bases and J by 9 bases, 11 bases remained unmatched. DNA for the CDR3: TGTGCCAGCAGTTACCGCGTGGATAGCGGGGCTGAGCAGTTCTTC. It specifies CASSYRVDSGAEQFF.

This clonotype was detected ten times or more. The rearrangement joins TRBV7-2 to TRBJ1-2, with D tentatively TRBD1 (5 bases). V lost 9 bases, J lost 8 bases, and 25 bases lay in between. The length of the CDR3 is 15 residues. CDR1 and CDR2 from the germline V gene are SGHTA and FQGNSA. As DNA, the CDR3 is TGTGCCAGTTCCCGGGACGCAAGGGGCCTGAGAGGCTACACCTTC. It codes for CASSRDARGLRGYTF.

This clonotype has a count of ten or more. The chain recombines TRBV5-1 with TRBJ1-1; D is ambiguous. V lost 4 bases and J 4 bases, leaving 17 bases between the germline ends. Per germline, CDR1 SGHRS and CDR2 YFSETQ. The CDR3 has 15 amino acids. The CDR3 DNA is TGCGCCAGCAGCCCGACACCCTCCTTGGGCACTGAAGCTTTCTTT. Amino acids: CASSPTPSLGTEAFF.